This T cell receptor beta chain was sequenced for a study of somatic mutations in cytotoxic T cells in rheumatoid arthritis. Study context: Flow sorting at nearly 100% purity was applied to some V beta antibody-stained T-cell populations, which included V beta1+ cells sequenced for TCRB.

TCRdb keeps only in-frame clones here, not all; method: immunoSEQ multiplex PCR. The sample yields 9,500 to 11,000 clones, around four fifths seen once. A remark on this clone: What it binds is unknown.

Points from the study as a whole: For rheumatoid arthritis patients, CD8+ clonality increased with age, whereas it did not in healthy controls. Expanded CD8+ clones had unknown antigen targets.

Germline CDR1 reads SGDLS; CDR2 reads YYNGEE. This CDR3 region has 16 residues. Trimming at V came to 3 bases and at J to 4 bases, leaving 5 bases not matched to a gene. This clonotype was obtained from an adult with rheumatoid arthritis. The gene calls are TRBV9 and TRBJ2-5, with 14 bases aligning to TRBD2. The specimen sequenced was CD8+ T cells sorted from blood. Written as DNA, the CDR3 is TGTGCCAGCAGCGATGGGACTAGCGGGGGAGGAGAGACCCAGTACTTC. Amino acid sequence: CASSDGTSGGGETQYF.